Shown below are 8 T cell receptor beta chains from a single sample sequenced in a study of PD-1 blockade in classical Hodgkin lymphoma. Stated time point: cycle 4 day 1 (C4D1), after less than 7 weeks of nivolumab. Every patient experienced relapse after autologous stem cell transplantation, and brentuximab vedotin exposure varied. Data came from immunoSEQ multiplex PCR; TCRdb stores just in-frame clones and leaves some out. The data show several thousand clones, 70% to 90% seen once. The source material was peripheral blood mononuclear cells (PBMCs), sampled before the fourth cycle of nivolumab. These receptors all come from a human donor with classical Hodgkin lymphoma.

There are a few counts of this clone. CDR3 residues: CASSVLDTQYF. The CDR3 nucleotides are TGTGCCAGCAGCGTCCTTGATACGCAGTATTTT. The rearrangement links TRBV9 to TRBJ2-3; the D is unclear. Germline V gene sequence: CDR1 SGDLS, CDR2 YYNGEE. Trimming removed 2 bases at V and 6 bases at J, with 4 bases between. The CDR3 extends over 11 amino acids.

The rearrangement uses TRBV7-8 and TRBJ1-1, with D unresolved. Per the germline V gene, CDR1 is SGHVS and CDR2 is FQNEAQ. The CDR3 is 13 residues long. Trimming cost V 2 bases and J 3 bases, with 7 bases left between them. The CDR3 DNA is TGTGCCAGCAGCTTATTCGGCGACACTGAAGCTTTCTTT. Its protein product is CASSLFGDTEAFF.

V and J are TRBV7-9 and TRBJ2-7, with a tentative D call TRBD1 (6 bases). The V gene lost 5 bases and the J gene lost 1 base, with 15 bases spanning the gap. This CDR3 region has 15 residues. Per the germline V gene, CDR1 is SEHNR and CDR2 is FQNEAQ (reference sequence). CDR3 nucleotide sequence: TGTGCCAGCAGCACCCGAGGGGGTCCTTCCTACGAGCAGTACTTC. Protein product: CASSTRGGPSYEQYF.

The chain employs TRBV14 and TRBJ1-2, with D hard to call. The CDR3 contains 13 residues. V dropped 4 bases and J dropped 4 bases, with 10 bases sitting between them. The germline CDR1 and CDR2 sequences are SGHDN and FVKESK. The CDR3 is CASSRPVGYGYTF. CDR3 coding DNA: TGTGCCAGCAGCCGACCGGTGGGCTATGGCTACACCTTC.

This clone has only one observation. The rearrangement links TRBV4-2 to TRBJ2-1; TRBD2 matches 8 bases. The junction had 9 bases not matched to a gene; V was cut back by 4 bases and J by 1 base. Germline V gene lookup returns CDR1 LGHNA and CDR2 YNFKEQ. The CDR3 is 17 residues long. The CDR3: CASSPIGSGSSYNEQFF. The CDR3 DNA follows: TGTGCCAGCAGCCCCATTGGGAGCGGGAGTTCCTACAATGAGCAGTTCTTC.

The chain joins TRBV11-2 to TRBJ2-2, with TRBD1 identical over 10 bases. Per germline, CDR1 SGHAT and CDR2 FQNNGV. The CDR3 sequence is 14 residues long. Germline trimming cut 5 bases from V and 7 bases from J; bases unmatched to any gene: 4. The chain's CDR3 is CASSRQGANGELFF. CDR3 in DNA: TGTGCCAGCAGCCGACAGGGGGCGAACGGGGAGCTGTTTTTT.

V gene TRBV21-1 combines with J gene TRBJ2-1; whether TRBD1, the table's D call, matches the DNA was not checked. TRBV21-1 represents a pseudogene. The CDR3 length is 21 residues. CDR3 in DNA: TGTGCCAGCAGCCTAGCAAACATCCTGCCGTTCTGGGACAGGGCGTACAATGAGCAGTTCTTC. Protein sequence: CASSLANILPFWDRAYNEQFF.

The chain joins TRBV6-5 to TRBJ1-3, with D possibly matching TRBD1 (6 bases). Trimming took 6 bases from V and 0 from J, leaving 12 bases between them. This CDR3 has 15 residues. Germline V CDR1 and CDR2: MNHEY, SVGAGI. The CDR3 bases are TGTGCCAGCAGACCGGACAGAAACTCTGGAAACACCATATATTTT. As protein: CASRPDRNSGNTIYF.